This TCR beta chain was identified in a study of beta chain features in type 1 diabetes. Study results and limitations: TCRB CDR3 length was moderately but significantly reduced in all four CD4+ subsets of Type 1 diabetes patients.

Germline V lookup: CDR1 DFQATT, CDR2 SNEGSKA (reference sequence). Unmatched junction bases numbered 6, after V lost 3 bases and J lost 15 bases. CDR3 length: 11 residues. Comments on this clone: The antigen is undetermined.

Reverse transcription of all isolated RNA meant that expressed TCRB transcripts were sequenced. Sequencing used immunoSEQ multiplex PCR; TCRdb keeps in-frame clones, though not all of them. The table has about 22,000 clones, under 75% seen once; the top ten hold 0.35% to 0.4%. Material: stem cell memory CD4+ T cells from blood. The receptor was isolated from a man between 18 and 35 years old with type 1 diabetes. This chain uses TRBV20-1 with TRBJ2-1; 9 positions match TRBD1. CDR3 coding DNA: TGCAGTGCTAGTCTTACGGACAGGGGGTTCTTC. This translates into CSASLTDRGFF.